These 29 T cell receptor beta chains were all obtained from the same sample, sequenced in a study of control samples from healthy donors and cancer patients. Assay used: immunoSEQ multiplex PCR; TCRdb lists only in-frame clones, some missing. The profile shows approximately 80,000 clones, 91% of them singletons. The sample consisted of blood. The source is a man between 25 and 39 years old in good health.

The chain employs TRBV5-5 and TRBJ2-7, with D perhaps given as TRBD1 or TRBD2 (5 bases each). The CDR3 has 14 amino acids. V dropped 2 bases and J dropped 5 bases, with 14 bases sitting between them. Germline CDR1 is SGHKS and CDR2 is YYEKEE (reference sequence). The CDR3 reads CASSFGTGRDEQYF. The CDR3 DNA sequence: TGTGCCAGCAGCTTCGGGACGGGGAGAGACGAGCAGTACTTC. Full variable domain (outside the CDR3, taken from reference TRBV5-5 and TRBJ2-7): DAGVTQSPTHLIKTRGQQVTLRCSPISGHKSVSWYQQVLGQGPQFIFQYYEKEERGRGNFPDRFSARQFPNYSSELNVNALLLGDSALYLCASSFGTGRDEQYFGPGTRLTVT.

The V gene is TRBV13, the J gene TRBJ2-5, with TRBD2 as a possible D gene (6 bases). The CDR3 runs 13 residues. Germline V gives CDR1 PRHDT, CDR2 FYEKMQ (reference sequence). V lost 3 bases and J lost 5, with 10 bases in between. The CDR3 is CASSLTSPETQYF. In DNA, the CDR3 is TGTGCCAGCAGCTTGACTAGTCCTGAGACCCAGTACTTC.

This chain links TRBV23-1 with TRBJ1-4; possibly TRBD1 for D (5 bases). TRBV23-1 is filed as an ORF, its function uncertain. V shed 2 bases and J shed 8 bases, with 12 bases lying between them. The CDR3 extends over 14 amino acids. In nucleotides, the CDR3 is TGCGCCAGCAGTCAACTGCCGGGGCTCGAAAAACTGTTTTTT. It specifies CASSQLPGLEKLFF.

The genes are TRBV6-5 and TRBJ1-5; D possibly corresponds to TRBD1 (5 bases). This CDR3 has 14 amino acids. The germline CDR1 and CDR2 sequences are MNHEY and SVGAGI. V shed 7 bases and J shed 7 bases, with 17 bases lying between them. The CDR3 DNA sequence: TGTGCCAGCAAACTACAGGTCGGCGGGCAGCCCCAGCATTTT. Translating it yields CASKLQVGGQPQHF.

This clone was detected a few times. The rearrangement links TRBV4-1 to TRBJ2-7; TRBD2 might be the D (6 bases). CDR1 and CDR2 from the germline V gene are MGHRA and YSYEKL. V lost 0 bases and J 6 bases, leaving 15 bases between the germline ends. CDR3 length: 15 residues. The CDR3 here is CASSQDRAGGLEQYF. CDR3 DNA sequence: TGCGCCAGCAGCCAAGATAGGGCCGGGGGACTCGAGCAGTACTTC.

The V and J genes are TRBV19 and TRBJ2-3; possibly TRBD2 for D (6 bases). The V end lost 11 bases, the J end lost 2 bases, and 23 bases lay between the germline ends. The CDR3 has 16 residues. The germline V gene has CDR1 LNHDA and CDR2 SQIVND (reference sequence). This chain's CDR3 is CAGTVGGTRDTDTQYF. The DNA for the CDR3 is TGTGCCGGTACCGTCGGGGGTACGAGGGACACAGATACGCAGTATTTT.

There are a few counts of this clone. The chain carries TRBV18 and TRBJ1-3, with D unresolved. Germline V gives CDR1 KGHSH, CDR2 LQKENI. The CDR3 extends over 14 amino acids. V dropped 0 bases and J dropped 3 bases, with 6 bases sitting between them. CDR3 region: CASSPPGNGNTIYF. The CDR3 DNA reads as TGTGCCAGCTCACCACCGGGGAATGGAAACACCATATATTTT.

V and J are TRBV11-1 and TRBJ2-1; a weak D match, TRBD1 (6 bases). The V gene lost 6 bases and the J gene lost 4 bases, with 19 bases spanning the gap. CDR3 length: 16 amino acids. The germline V gene has CDR1 SGHAT and CDR2 FQDESV (reference sequence). Written as DNA, the CDR3 is TGTGCCAGCAGGATTACAGGGTCTTCCACGTACAATGAGCAGTTCTTC. Its protein product is CASRITGSSTYNEQFF.

The gene calls are TRBV14 and TRBJ2-7; D gene uncertain. From germline, CDR1 is SGHDN and CDR2 FVKESK. This CDR3 comprises 15 residues. Trimming pared 4 bases from V and 5 bases from J, leaving 18 bases between. The CDR3 protein is CASSPFGYAGDEQYF. CDR3 nucleotide sequence: TGTGCCAGCAGCCCTTTCGGCTACGCAGGCGACGAGCAGTACTTC.

This clone was detected once. The chain combines TRBV28 with TRBJ1-5, with D unresolved. This CDR3 region has 16 residues. Trimming stripped 1 base from V and 3 bases from J, with 13 bases between. Germline CDR1 MDHEN, CDR2 SYDVKM. The CDR3 DNA follows: TGTGCCAGCAGTTTATTCGGCAGGACCGCCAATCAGCCCCAGCATTTT. Translated: CASSLFGRTANQPQHF. Based on the CDR3 plus reference TRBV28 and TRBJ1-5, the full variable domain is DVKVTQSSRYLVKRTGEKVFLECVQDMDHENMFWYRQDPGLGLRLIYFSYDVKMKEKGDIPEGYSVSREKKERFSLILESASTNQTSMYLCASSLFGRTANQPQHFGDGTRLSIL.

This clone was observed once. The rearrangement links TRBV7-2 to TRBJ2-3, with 15 positions matching TRBD2. J gave up 5 bases and V 4 bases, and 13 bases lay outside the gene matches. Germline loops: CDR1 SGHTA, CDR2 FQGNSA. CDR3 length: 19 residues. CDR3 DNA sequence: TGTGCCAGCAGCTCACTTGCGGGACTAGCGGGAGGAGGCGGAGATACGCAGTATTTT. Protein: CASSSLAGLAGGGGDTQYF.

This clone appeared a few times. The V and J genes are TRBV6-5 and TRBJ2-3, with D perhaps being TRBD1 or TRBD2 (5 bases each). The CDR3 contains 15 residues. Germline V gene lookup returns CDR1 MNHEY and CDR2 SVGAGI. V lost 6 bases and J lost 0, with 13 bases in between. The CDR3 reads CASRPLGASTDTQYF. The CDR3 DNA follows: TGTGCCAGCAGGCCACTCGGGGCTAGCACAGATACGCAGTATTTT.

About this clone: An end of the junction differs from the germline gene, which may be a read error. The V call is TRBV19, the J call TRBJ1-5; TRBD1 aligns across 9 bases. CDR3 length equals 17 residues. Germline CDR1 LNHDA, CDR2 SQIVND (reference sequence). In nucleotides, the CDR3 is TGTGCCAGTAGTATAGCCCGCCGTACAGGGGGCAACCAGCCCCAGCATTTT. Residues: CASSIARRTGGNQPQHF.

The chain's CDR3 is CASSRWAGGDSVQPQHF. For the CDR3, the DNA is TGTGCCAGCAGCCGTTGGGCGGGGGGAGATTCGGTTCAGCCCCAGCATTTT. The chain combines TRBV27 with TRBJ1-5, with a weak D call TRBD1 (5 bases). Germline loops: CDR1 MNHEY, CDR2 SMNVEV (reference sequence). V dropped 6 bases and J dropped 6 bases, with 24 bases sitting between them. The CDR3 spans 17 residues.

V gene TRBV7-9 combines with J gene TRBJ2-2; TRBD1 agrees at 8 bases. J lost 6 bases, V lost 9 bases, and 6 bases had no gene match. Germline V gene data show CDR1 as SEHNR and CDR2 as FQNEAQ (reference sequence). This CDR3 region has 13 residues. CDR3 nucleotide sequence: TGTGCCAGAACAGGGGGAGTATCCGGGGAGCTGTTTTTT. The encoded protein is CARTGGVSGELFF.

The genes are TRBV11-2 and TRBJ2-1; 12 bases are shared with TRBD2. The CDR3 has 17 amino acids. CDR1 and CDR2 from the germline V gene are SGHAT and FQNNGV. Trimming cost V 2 bases and J 8 bases; bases outside gene matches: 10. For the CDR3, the DNA is TGTGCCAGCAGCTTACGCCCTAGCGGGAGGGGGGTAGATGAGCAGTTCTTC. Translated: CASSLRPSGRGVDEQFF.

The CDR3 reads CASSDSIGTGVHNEQFF. Written as DNA, the CDR3 is TGTGCCAGCAGTGACTCGATCGGGACAGGGGTCCACAATGAGCAGTTCTTC. V gene TRBV6-4 combines with J gene TRBJ2-1; 10 nucleotides align to TRBD1. With 0 bases clipped from V and 5 bases from J, the junction kept 7 bases outside the gene matches. CDR3 length: 17 amino acids. Germline-derived CDR1 and CDR2 are MRHNA and SNTAGT.

Worth noting for this clone: Other nucleotide sequences in the sample specify the same CDR3. This chain connects TRBV29-1 to TRBJ1-2; unclear D gene. V was pared by 4 bases and J by 6 bases, with 9 bases between. The germline CDR1 and CDR2 sequences are SQVTM and ANQGSEA. The CDR3 is made up of 11 amino acids. CDR3 amino acids: CSVGTGNGYTF. DNA of the CDR3: TGCAGCGTTGGGACGGGGAATGGCTACACCTTC. The full variable domain, with the rest looked up from reference TRBV29-1 and TRBJ1-2, is SAVISQKPSRDICQRGTSLTIQCQVDSQVTMMFWYRQQPGQSLTLIATANQGSEATYESGFVIDKFPISRPNLTFSTLTVSNMSPEDSSIYLCSVGTGNGYTFGSGTRLTVV.

The rearrangement joins TRBV28 to TRBJ1-1, with a tentative D call TRBD1 (5 bases). CDR3 length: 16 residues. Germline V gene lookup returns CDR1 MDHEN and CDR2 SYDVKM. V was shortened by 6 bases and J by 1 base, with 18 bases between the two germline ends. The CDR3 DNA is TGTGCCAGCAGACGCGGGGCCGGGACGGCGAACACTGAAGCTTTCTTT. This codes for CASRRGAGTANTEAFF.

The rearrangement links TRBV4-1 to TRBJ2-2; D gene ambiguous. The CDR3 runs to 17 residues. Germline CDR1 MGHRA, CDR2 YSYEKL. Trimming shortened V by 4 bases and J by 1 base, and 16 bases separated the two germline ends. The CDR3 coding sequence is TGCGCCAGCAGCCCCCCCCCAGCTACCAAGAACACCGGGGAGCTGTTTTTT. Protein sequence: CASSPPPATKNTGELFF.

V usage is TRBV6-5 and J usage is TRBJ1-5; unclear D gene. Germline V CDR1 and CDR2: MNHEY, SVGAGI. Between the trimmed V and J ends, which lost 7 bases and 3 bases, there was a span of 10 bases. The CDR3 has 13 amino acids. The CDR3 region has the DNA TGTGCCAGCAAATTTGGTTACAATCAGCCCCAGCATTTT. Translated, it gives CASKFGYNQPQHF.

J is TRBJ2-3 and V is TRBV18, with a tentative D call TRBD1 (7 bases). The CDR3 length is 16 residues. Germline CDR1 is KGHSH and CDR2 is LQKENI. V was clipped by 3 bases and J by 3 bases, with 16 bases between them. The CDR3 DNA sequence: TGTGCCAGCTCACCGCGGGACAGCGGAGGGACAGATACGCAGTATTTT. Translation: CASSPRDSGGTDTQYF. The full variable domain, its missing parts supplied by reference TRBV18 and TRBJ2-3, is NAGVMQNPRHLVRRRGQEARLRCSPMKGHSHVYWYRQLPEEGLKFMVYLQKENIIDESGMPKERFSAEFPKEGPSILRIQQVVRGDSAAYFCASSPRDSGGTDTQYFGPGTRLTVL.

The V gene is TRBV2, the J gene TRBJ2-1; no firm D call. This CDR3 has 13 residues. V lost 6 bases, J lost 0 bases, and 6 bases lay in between. The germline gives CDR1 SNHLY, CDR2 FYNNEI. The CDR3 reads CASSGSSYNEQFF. The DNA of the CDR3 is TGTGCCAGCAGCGGTAGCTCCTACAATGAGCAGTTCTTC.

This chain joins TRBV7-2 and TRBJ1-1, with 7 nucleotides matching TRBD1. The CDR3 has 14 residues. The V gene's germline CDR1 is SGHTA and CDR2 FQGNSA. Unmatched junction bases numbered 2, after V lost 3 bases and J lost 1 base. The CDR3 here is CASSFRTGNTEAFF. In DNA, the CDR3 is TGTGCCAGCAGCTTCCGGACAGGGAACACTGAAGCTTTCTTT.

A remark on this clone: The sample holds other DNA sequences that translate to the same CDR3. The chain employs TRBV24-1 and TRBJ2-2; possible D gene TRBD1, 5 bases. The CDR3 covers 14 residues. V was clipped by 5 bases and J by 1 base, with 7 bases between them. CDR1 is KGHDR, CDR2 SFDVKD, per germline. CDR3 loop: CATSAGLNTGELFF. CDR3 nucleotides: TGTGCCACCAGTGCAGGGTTGAACACCGGGGAGCTGTTTTTT.

The chain employs TRBV28 and TRBJ2-7, with TRBD1 matching 9 bases. Trimming at V came to 5 bases and at J to 2 bases, leaving 13 bases not matched to a gene. The CDR3 spans 17 residues. In germline, CDR1 is MDHEN, CDR2 SYDVKM. The CDR3 bases are TGTGCCAGCAGTCCCCCGGGACAGGGAGTAAGACCCTACGAGCAGTACTTC. Translated: CASSPPGQGVRPYEQYF. Complete variable domain (other parts from reference TRBV28 and TRBJ2-7): DVKVTQSSRYLVKRTGEKVFLECVQDMDHENMFWYRQDPGLGLRLIYFSYDVKMKEKGDIPEGYSVSREKKERFSLILESASTNQTSMYLCASSPPGQGVRPYEQYFGPGTRLTVT.

The rearrangement joins TRBV4-1 to TRBJ2-5; D perhaps matches TRBD1 (5 bases). This CDR3 has 13 amino acids. Trimming removed 4 bases at V and 1 base at J, with 7 bases between. CDR1 and CDR2 from the germline V gene are MGHRA and YSYEKL. CDR3: CASSRGLQETQYF. The CDR3, as DNA: TGCGCCAGCAGCCGGGGCCTCCAAGAGACCCAGTACTTC.

The J gene is TRBJ2-7, the V gene TRBV15; maybe TRBD2 (5 bases). The length of the CDR3 is 13 residues. Trimming took 2 bases from V and 2 from J, leaving 7 bases between them. Germline values: CDR1 LNHNV, CDR2 YYDKDF (reference sequence). This CDR3 is CATSRTRAYEQYF. The CDR3 bases are TGTGCCACCAGCAGAACTAGGGCCTACGAGCAGTACTTC. The whole variable domain, remainder taken from reference TRBV15 and TRBJ2-7, is DAMVIQNPRYQVTQFGKPVTLSCSQTLNHNVMYWYQQKSSQAPKLLFHYYDKDFNNEADTPDNFQSRRPNTSFCFLDIRSPGLGDTAMYLCATSRTRAYEQYFGPGTRLTVT.

The chain uses TRBV3-1 (or the pseudogene TRBV3-2) and TRBJ2-2; the D gene is possibly TRBD1 (6 bases). This CDR3 is built from 15 residues. Trimming removed 5 bases at V and 7 bases at J, with 17 bases between. CDR1 is LGHDT, CDR2 YNNKEL, per germline (reference sequence). CDR3 residues: CASSSLAGAGGELFF. The CDR3 DNA sequence: TGTGCCAGCAGCTCCTTGGCAGGGGCGGGCGGGGAGCTGTTTTTT.